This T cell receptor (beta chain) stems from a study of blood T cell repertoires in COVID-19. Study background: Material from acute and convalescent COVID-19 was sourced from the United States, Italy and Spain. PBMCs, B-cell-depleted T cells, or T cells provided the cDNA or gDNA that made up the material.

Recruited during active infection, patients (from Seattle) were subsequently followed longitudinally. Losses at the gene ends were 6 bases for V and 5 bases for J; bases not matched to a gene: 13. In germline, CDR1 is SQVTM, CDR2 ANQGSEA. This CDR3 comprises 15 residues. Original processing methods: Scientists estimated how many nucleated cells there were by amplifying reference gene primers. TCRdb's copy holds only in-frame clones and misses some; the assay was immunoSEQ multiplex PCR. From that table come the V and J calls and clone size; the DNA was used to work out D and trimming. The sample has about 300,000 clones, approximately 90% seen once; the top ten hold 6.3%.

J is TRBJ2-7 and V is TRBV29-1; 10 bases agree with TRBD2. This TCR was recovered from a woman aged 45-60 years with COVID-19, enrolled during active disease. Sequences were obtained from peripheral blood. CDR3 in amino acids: CSVTKGLAGDNEQYF. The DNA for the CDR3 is TGCAGCGTCACAAAGGGGCTAGCGGGAGATAACGAGCAGTACTTC.